The rows below give T cell receptor beta chains drawn from one sample of a study of cytomegalovirus exposure and HLA in healthy donors. Repertoires were generated with immunoSEQ multiplex PCR, while TCRdb's copy carries only in-frame clones and drops some. The repertoire holds about 50,000 clones, with around 81% as singletons. Sequencing was carried out using PBMCs. These receptors originate from a young man in good health and CMV-seropositive. Both conserved end residues are part of each CDR3. D genes are given only for firm matches. Some rows have no size entry. The others give once, few or many, or a class for an expanded clone.

v_call	d_call	clone_size	j_call	cdr3_nt	cdr3_aa
TRBV5-1	TRBD2	-	TRBJ2-1	TGCGCCAGCAGCTTGATGCTAGCGGGGGGCCAGTACAATGAGCAGTTCTTC	CASSLMLAGGQYNEQFF
TRBV6-5	TRBD2	-	TRBJ2-5	TGTGCCAGCAGTTACCTTAGCGGGGTGCAGACCCAGTACTTC	CASSYLSGVQTQYF
TRBV4-2	-	-	TRBJ1-2	TGTGCCAGCAGCCAACCAACCACCCAGGGCAGGGTCTCTGGCTACACCTTC	CASSQPTTQGRVSGYTF
TRBV5-1	-	-	TRBJ2-4	TGCGCCAGCAGGCTGGAGGCAAACATCCAAAACATTCAGTACTTC	CASRLEANIQNIQYF
TRBV6-5	TRBD2	few	TRBJ2-3	TGTGCCAGCACCCCAGCGGGGTCAACAGATACGCAGTATTTT	CASTPAGSTDTQYF
TRBV23-1	TRBD1	-	TRBJ1-1	TGCGCCACCTCGGACAGGGCAACTGAAGCTTTCTTT	CATSDRATEAFF
TRBV5-1	TRBD1	-	TRBJ1-2	TGCGCCAGCAGCCCGGGACAGAGCGGCTTAGGCTACACCTTC	CASSPGQSGLGYTF
TRBV7-9	TRBD2	once	TRBJ2-1	TGTGCCAGCAGCTTAAGGGTCGGACTAGCCGAATCTTCCTACAATGAGCAGTTCTTC	CASSLRVGLAESSYNEQFF
TRBV29-1	TRBD1	once	TRBJ1-1	TGCAGCGGTCGTGACAGGGAGAACACTGAAGCTTTCTTT	CSGRDRENTEAFF
TRBV2	-	-	TRBJ1-5	TGTGCCAGCACGGTCTCTGCGGGGCAGCCCCAGCATTTT	CASTVSAGQPQHF
TRBV5-6	-	-	TRBJ2-1	TGTGCCAGCAGCTTGGGACCCAGCGACTACAATGAGCAGTTCTTC	CASSLGPSDYNEQFF
TRBV7-2	-	-	TRBJ1-1	TGTGCCAGCAGAGCGCCCATGAACACTGAAGCTTTCTTT	CASRAPMNTEAFF
TRBV28	-	-	TRBJ1-6	TGTGCCAGCAGTTCCCGGAGGTATAATTCACCCCTCCACTTT	CASSSRRYNSPLHF
TRBV15	TRBD2	-	TRBJ2-5	TGTGCCACCAGCATAGGGACTAGCGGGGGATCTCAAAGTTGGCAAGAGACCCAGTACTTC	CATSIGTSGGSQSWQETQYF
TRBV19	-	-	TRBJ1-6	TGTGCCAGTAGTATTACCCCGCGGGGGAAGAATTCACCCCTCCACTTT	CASSITPRGKNSPLHF
TRBV9	-	-	TRBJ2-1	TGTGCCAGCAGCGTAGTTGGGCAGGGAGGTATCAATGAGCAGTTCTTC	CASSVVGQGGINEQFF
TRBV6-1	-	-	TRBJ2-7	TGTGCCAGCAACTCGGGACACTGGCCGAGCTACGAGCAGTACTTC	CASNSGHWPSYEQYF
TRBV11-2	-	-	TRBJ2-5	TGTGCCAGCAGCTTCTCCGGGACTGCAGTTAAAGAGACCCAGTACTTC	CASSFSGTAVKETQYF
TRBV6-6	-	few	TRBJ1-1	TGTGCCAGCGGACCGACAGCCATGAACACTGAAGCTTTCTTT	CASGPTAMNTEAFF
TRBV7-8	-	once	TRBJ2-3	TGTGCCAGCAGATCTAGCACAGATACGCAGTATTTT	CASRSSTDTQYF
TRBV6-6	-	-	TRBJ1-1	TGTGCCAGCACTCGACAGAGGAACACTGAAGCTTTCTTT	CASTRQRNTEAFF
TRBV29-1	-	-	TRBJ2-7	TGCAGCGTGCGTTTGGTGGAGTCCTCCTACGAGCAGTACTTC	CSVRLVESSYEQYF
TRBV5-1	TRBD2	-	TRBJ2-1	TGCGCCAGCAGCTTCTTAGCGGGGGTCGGCGATGAGCAGTTCTTC	CASSFLAGVGDEQFF
TRBV6-1	TRBD1	-	TRBJ1-3	TGTGCCAGCAGTGAAAGGGGGGACAGCGCTGGAAACACCATATATTTT	CASSERGDSAGNTIYF
TRBV22-1	-	once	TRBJ1-2	TGTCCTGGGAGCGTATCCGGCGGCGACTATGGCTACACCTTC	CPGSVSGGDYGYTF
TRBV25-1	-	-	TRBJ2-1	TGTGCCAGCAGTGACCCCCGGGTTCCCTACAATGAGCAGTTCTTC	CASSDPRVPYNEQFF
TRBV21-1	-	-	TRBJ2-7	TGTGCCAGCAGCATAAGGACAGGGGGGAGGAGGTGGGAGCAGTACTTC	CASSIRTGGRRWEQYF
TRBV5-1	-	-	TRBJ1-1	TGCGCCAGCAGCACGCAGATGAACACTGAAGCTTTCTTT	CASSTQMNTEAFF
TRBV7-2	-	few	TRBJ2-2	TGTGCCAGCAGCTTAGGGGGTCAGGGTAACACCGGGGAGCTGTTTTTT	CASSLGGQGNTGELFF
TRBV7-3	-	once	TRBJ1-1	TGTGCCAGCAGCCCGGATGATGGGAGCATGAACACTGAAGCTTTCTTT	CASSPDDGSMNTEAFF
TRBV19	TRBD1	-	TRBJ2-7	TGTGCCAGTAGTATAGCCCCGGGACAGTCCTACGAGCAGTACTTC	CASSIAPGQSYEQYF
TRBV6-5	TRBD1	-	TRBJ1-2	TGTGCCAGCAGTTACTCAGGGACAGGGGTTTCCTATGGCTACACCTTC	CASSYSGTGVSYGYTF
TRBV6-5	-	medium-sized	TRBJ1-1	TGTGCCAGCAGTCGGACGGGGTCATTTGCAACTTTCTTT	CASSRTGSFATFF
TRBV7-9	TRBD1	-	TRBJ2-5	TGTGCCAGCAGCCCCAGGACAGGGATAGAGACCCAGTACTTC	CASSPRTGIETQYF
TRBV18	-	-	TRBJ2-1	TGTGCCAGCTCACCTTTGGCAGGGTCCTACAATGAGCAGTTCTTC	CASSPLAGSYNEQFF
TRBV5-4	-	once	TRBJ2-2	TGTGCCAGCAGCTTGAGGGGGGCAGGGAGGGGCACCGGGGAGCTGTTTTTT	CASSLRGAGRGTGELFF